What follows describes a single T cell receptor beta chain. These data come from a study of glioma-infiltrating T cells. About the research overall: Roughly 990,000 peripheral T cells were targeted at roughly 4.5- to 11-fold coverage.

The iRepertoire nested amplicon-rescue multiplex PCR amplified TCR alpha and beta CDR3s from RNA. TCRdb re-analysed the multiplex PCR reads in MiXCR, keeping a single row per CDR3 protein. The table records fewer than 500,000 distinct CDR3 sequences, roughly two fifths of them present only once. In germline, CDR1 is LGHNA, CDR2 YSLEER. V shed 1 base, J shed 3 bases, and the junction held 3 bases outside the gene matches. The CDR3 loop spans 15 amino acids. This chain links TRBV4-3 with TRBJ1-1, with 9 bases fitting TRBD1. The sample taken for sequencing was glioma tissue, nonneoplastic brain tissue, or PBMCs (not recorded which). This TCR derives from a human donor with low-grade glioma or glioblastoma, undergoing nonglioma brain surgery, or in good health (not recorded which). CDR3 DNA sequence: TGCGCCAGCAGCCAAGTAACAGGGGGCTACACTGAAGCTTTCTTT. Protein sequence: CASSQVTGGYTEAFF.